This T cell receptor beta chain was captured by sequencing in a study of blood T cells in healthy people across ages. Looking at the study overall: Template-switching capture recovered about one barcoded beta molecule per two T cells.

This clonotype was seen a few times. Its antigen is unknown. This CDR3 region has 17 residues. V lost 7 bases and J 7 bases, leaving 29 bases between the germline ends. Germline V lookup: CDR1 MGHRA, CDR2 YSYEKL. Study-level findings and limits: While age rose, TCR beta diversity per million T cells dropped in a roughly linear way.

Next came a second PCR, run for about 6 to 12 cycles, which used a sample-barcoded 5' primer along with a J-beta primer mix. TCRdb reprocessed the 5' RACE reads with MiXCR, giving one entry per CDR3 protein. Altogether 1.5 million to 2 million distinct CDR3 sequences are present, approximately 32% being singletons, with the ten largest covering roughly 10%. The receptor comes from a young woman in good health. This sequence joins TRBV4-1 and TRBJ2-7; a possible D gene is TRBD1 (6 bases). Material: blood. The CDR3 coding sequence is TGCGCCAGCAACCCAAGCCCCCGGGACACCCCCCTGGGGGAGCAGTACTTC. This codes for CASNPSPRDTPLGEQYF.